One sample yielded the 26 T cell receptor beta chains listed below, sequenced in a study of control samples from healthy donors and cancer patients. Profiled with immunoSEQ multiplex PCR; TCRdb holds only in-frame clones, not every one. The sample includes tens of thousands of clones, 94% of them seen just once. The sample taken for sequencing was blood. The receptors come from a man aged 30 to 45 in good health.

J is TRBJ1-5 and V is TRBV6-5; no firm D call. This CDR3 is 13 amino acids long. V was cut by 2 bases and J by 7 bases, with 9 bases left in between. Germline CDR1 and CDR2: MNHEY and SVGAGI. DNA for the CDR3: TGTGCCAGCAGTTACGGAGAGGGCCAGCCCCAGCATTTT. Its protein is CASSYGEGQPQHF.

This chain connects TRBV18 to TRBJ1-4, with a possible D match to TRBD1 (5 bases). CDR1 and CDR2 (germline): KGHSH, LQKENI. This CDR3 has 14 residues. The V end was cut by 1 base, the J end by 5 bases, with 8 bases between. CDR3 sequence: CASSPQGPNEKLFF. CDR3 coding DNA: TGTGCCAGCTCACCACAGGGACCGAATGAAAAACTGTTTTTT. Variable domain in full (rest from reference TRBV18 and TRBJ1-4): NAGVMQNPRHLVRRRGQEARLRCSPMKGHSHVYWYRQLPEEGLKFMVYLQKENIIDESGMPKERFSAEFPKEGPSILRIQQVVRGDSAAYFCASSPQGPNEKLFFGSGTQLSVL.

This clone was detected once. The chain uses TRBV6-6 and TRBJ2-3, with 7 nucleotides matching TRBD2. V dropped 6 bases and J dropped 6; count of bases not matched to a gene: 15. The CDR3 spans 16 residues. The V gene's germline CDR1 is MNHNY and CDR2 SVGAGI (reference sequence). CDR3 in amino acids: CASSQPTGGIVDTQYF. Written as DNA, the CDR3 is TGTGCCAGCAGCCAACCCACCGGGGGGATCGTTGATACGCAGTATTTT.

V and J are TRBV4-1 and TRBJ1-1; D uncertain. The length of the CDR3 is 16 residues. The V end was cut by 1 base, the J end by 0 bases, with 12 bases between. Germline V gene lookup returns CDR1 MGHRA and CDR2 YSYEKL. The CDR3 spells CASSQGSADLNTEAFF. In nucleotides, the CDR3 is TGCGCCAGCAGCCAAGGTTCGGCAGATTTGAACACTGAAGCTTTCTTT.

This clone turned up a few times. The chain recombines TRBV7-9 with TRBJ2-7, with D perhaps being TRBD1 or TRBD2 (5 bases each). The CDR3 runs to 14 residues. The V end lost 8 bases, the J end lost 1 base, and 15 bases lay between the germline ends. Germline V lookup: CDR1 SEHNR, CDR2 FQNEAQ (reference sequence). The CDR3 coding sequence is TGTGCCAGCTCCGGGGCTACCATGTCCTACGAGCAGTACTTC. Its protein is CASSGATMSYEQYF.

The chain couples TRBV18 to TRBJ2-6; D perhaps matches TRBD2 (6 bases). V lost 10 bases, J lost 2 bases, and 21 bases lay in between. Germline V gene lookup returns CDR1 KGHSH and CDR2 LQKENI. This CDR3 is 17 amino acids long. CDR3 protein: CATNARGSGTGANVLTF. The CDR3 coding sequence is TGTGCCACCAATGCGCGGGGATCAGGTACTGGGGCCAACGTCCTGACTTTC.

This sequence joins TRBV5-1 and TRBJ2-5; D is ambiguous. The germline V gene has CDR1 SGHRS and CDR2 YFSETQ. Trimming cost V 0 bases and J 5 bases, with 8 bases left between them. This CDR3 is built from 13 residues. The CDR3 reads CASSLGPRETQYF. The CDR3 nucleotides read TGCGCCAGCAGCTTGGGCCCGAGGGAGACCCAGTACTTC.

The chain recombines TRBV18 with TRBJ1-4; D call uncertain. V gave up 3 bases and J gave up 7 bases, with 9 bases separating them. Germline V CDR1 and CDR2: KGHSH, LQKENI. This CDR3 is 13 amino acids long. CDR3 sequence: CASSPSGLEKLFF. DNA for the CDR3: TGTGCCAGCTCACCCAGTGGTCTTGAAAAACTGTTTTTT.

This chain uses TRBV7-2 with TRBJ1-1, with 7 positions matching TRBD1. Germline values: CDR1 SGHTA, CDR2 FQGNSA. The CDR3 sequence is 14 residues long. Germline trimming cut 1 base from V and 4 bases from J; bases unmatched to any gene: 3. The CDR3 is CASSLGAGGTEAFF. DNA of the CDR3: TGTGCCAGCAGCTTAGGGGCAGGGGGCACTGAAGCTTTCTTT.

The chain recombines TRBV28 with TRBJ1-1; TRBD1 is a possible D gene (5 bases). V shed 6 bases and J shed 8 bases, with 10 bases lying between them. Germline V CDR1 and CDR2: MDHEN, SYDVKM. CDR3 length: 11 amino acids. CDR3 coding DNA: TGTGCCAGCAGCGGGGGGAGCGAAGCTTTCTTT. Protein: CASSGGSEAFF.

A remark on this clone: At one boundary the junction diverges from the germline segment, which might be a read error. The V gene is TRBV6-1, the J gene TRBJ2-3, with 8 nucleotides matching TRBD2. Looked up from germline, CDR1 is MNHNS and CDR2 is SASEGT. The CDR3 contains 14 residues. The CDR3 spells CASSDSVRAGGLPF. The CDR3 DNA follows: TGTGCCAGCAGTGATTCGGTGCGGGCGGGGGGCCTCCCTTTT.

The chain carries TRBV5-4 and TRBJ2-5, with D perhaps matching TRBD1 or TRBD2 (6 bases each). From germline, CDR1 is SGHNT and CDR2 YYREEE (reference sequence). The CDR3 has 16 amino acids. Trimming shortened V by 2 bases and J by 2 bases, and 16 bases separated the two germline ends. The CDR3 loop reads CASSLGRGRQQETQYF. The CDR3 nucleotides are TGTGCCAGCAGCTTAGGTCGGGGGCGACAACAAGAGACCCAGTACTTC.

The chain carries TRBV2 and TRBJ1-2; no definite D call. The CDR3 spans 14 residues. CDR1 is SNHLY and CDR2 is FYNNEI in the germline V gene. Trimming pared 2 bases from V and 7 bases from J, leaving 14 bases between. In DNA, the CDR3 is TGTGCCAGCAGTGAAAGTAGCAGGTTAGGTGGCTACACCTTC. It translates to CASSESSRLGGYTF.

V is TRBV19 and J is TRBJ1-5; the D gene is possibly TRBD1 (5 bases). Trimming took 7 bases from V and 4 from J, leaving 14 bases between them. The length of the CDR3 is 14 residues. In germline, CDR1 is LNHDA, CDR2 SQIVND (reference sequence). DNA for the CDR3: TGTGCCAGTACCAAGGGACTGTTGAATCAGCCCCAGCATTTT. Its translation is CASTKGLLNQPQHF.

The chain recombines TRBV13 with TRBJ2-7, with a possible D match to TRBD1 (5 bases). Trimming cost V 3 bases and J 2 bases, with 14 bases left between them. The CDR3 contains 15 residues. Germline CDR1 PRHDT, CDR2 FYEKMQ (reference sequence). The CDR3 coding sequence is TGTGCCAGCAGCTTCGGCAGGGTTACTCCCTACGAGCAGTACTTC. Its translation: CASSFGRVTPYEQYF.

The chain combines TRBV15 with TRBJ2-1; TRBD2 agrees at 8 bases. CDR1 and CDR2 (germline): LNHNV, YYDKDF (reference sequence). There are 18 residues in the CDR3. The V and J ends lost 0 bases and 1 base, in that order; junction bases with no gene match: 8. The CDR3 sequence: CATSREPSGRGSYNEQFF. DNA of the CDR3: TGTGCCACCAGCAGAGAGCCCAGCGGGAGAGGGTCCTACAATGAGCAGTTCTTC.

The V call is TRBV2, the J call TRBJ1-3; weak D call: TRBD1 (5 bases). Trimming stripped 7 bases from V and 0 bases from J, with 13 bases between. This CDR3 comprises 15 residues. Germline values: CDR1 SNHLY, CDR2 FYNNEI. CDR3 loop: CASTSAGLSGNTIYF. CDR3 DNA: TGTGCCAGCACCTCGGCAGGGCTCTCTGGAAACACCATATATTTT.

This chain links TRBV3-1 (or the pseudogene TRBV3-2) with TRBJ2-3, with 10 bases lining up with TRBD1. V was clipped by 2 bases and J by 14 bases; unmatched bases: 4. CDR1 is LGHDT, CDR2 YNNKEL, per germline (reference sequence). The length of the CDR3 is 12 residues. The CDR3, as DNA: TGTGCCAGCAGCCAATCGGACAGGGGGACGTATTTT. Protein product: CASSQSDRGTYF.

This chain links TRBV6-5 with TRBJ1-1, with TRBD1 identical over 9 bases. Trimming cost V 7 bases and J 3 bases; bases outside gene matches: 6. This CDR3 has 14 residues. CDR1 MNHEY and CDR2 SVGAGI come from the germline V gene. CDR3 sequence (DNA): TGTGCCAGCAATCGGGACAGGGCCTACACTGAAGCTTTCTTT. It encodes CASNRDRAYTEAFF.

The gene calls are TRBV27 and TRBJ1-2; 8 bases line up with TRBD1. After removal of 3 bases from V and 3 bases from J, the junction contained 6 bases not matched to a gene. CDR1 and CDR2 (germline): MNHEY, SMNVEV (reference sequence). The CDR3 sequence is 15 residues long. For the CDR3, the DNA is TGTGCCAGCAGTTTCGGACAGGGTGGGGACTATGGCTACACCTTC. It translates to CASSFGQGGDYGYTF.

CDR3 sequence: CASRGQNNQPQHF. The CDR3 coding sequence is TGTGCCAGCCGGGGACAGAACAATCAGCCCCAGCATTTT. This chain joins TRBV6-5 and TRBJ1-5, with TRBD1 matching over 7 bases. V shed 8 bases and J 3 bases; nucleotides not matched to a gene: 4. This CDR3 has 13 amino acids. Germline CDR1 and CDR2: MNHEY and SVGAGI.

The chain uses TRBV7-8 and TRBJ2-7; perhaps TRBD1 as D (5 bases). The CDR3 has 14 amino acids. Trimming stripped 2 bases from V and 0 bases from J, with 8 bases between. The germline CDR1 and CDR2 sequences are SGHVS and FQNEAQ. In DNA, the CDR3 is TGTGCCAGCAGCTTATCAAGGGGCTCCTACGAGCAGTACTTC. Translation gives CASSLSRGSYEQYF.

This chain uses TRBV5-1 with TRBJ1-6; D is uncertain. Trimming cost V 0 bases and J 0 bases, with 7 bases left between them. Germline V gives CDR1 SGHRS, CDR2 YFSETQ. The CDR3 runs to 16 residues. CDR3 nucleotide sequence: TGCGCCAGCAGCTTGGACCCGACCTCCTATAATTCACCCCTCCACTTT. Protein sequence: CASSLDPTSYNSPLHF.

The chain carries TRBV19 and TRBJ2-2; 7 bases agree with TRBD1. Germline values: CDR1 LNHDA, CDR2 SQIVND (reference sequence). The trim removed 5 bases at V and 1 base at J, leaving 4 bases unmatched. This CDR3 spans 15 amino acids. CDR3 sequence reads: CASSVTGMNTGELFF. As DNA, the CDR3 is TGTGCCAGTAGTGTGACAGGGATGAACACCGGGGAGCTGTTTTTT.

The J gene is TRBJ1-1, the V gene TRBV6-5; possible D gene TRBD1, 6 bases. V lost 7 bases and J 5 bases, leaving 20 bases between the germline ends. Germline CDR1 is MNHEY and CDR2 is SVGAGI. This CDR3 comprises 15 residues. The CDR3 DNA reads TGTGCCAGCACCATATCCGGGACAAGCAATACTGAAGCTTTCTTT. Protein product: CASTISGTSNTEAFF.

This clone occurred once. The chain is built from TRBV4-3 and TRBJ1-2; maybe TRBD1 (5 bases). The length of the CDR3 is 13 residues. Per the germline V gene, CDR1 is LGHNA and CDR2 is YSLEER. Trimming took 5 bases from V and 5 from J, leaving 12 bases between them. The CDR3 DNA reads TGCGCCAGCAGCAGCGGGGGGGGTTATGGCTACACCTTC. It translates to CASSSGGGYGYTF.